A selection of T cell receptor beta chains follows, all from one sample in a study of shared clonotypes between healthy human individuals. Repertoires were generated with immunoSEQ multiplex PCR, while TCRdb's copy carries only in-frame clones and drops some. The sample has fewer than 600,000 clones; less than 85% are singletons. Sequencing was done on a sample of PBMCs. All receptors derive from a woman in her thirties or forties in good health. Some clones in this sample may be carry-over from other donors' samples. Each CDR3 is given with its conserved first and last residue. A D gene is named only where the DNA matches it firmly. Expanded clones are given a class, and other clones once, few, many or no size at all.

V gene	clone size	J gene	D gene	CDR3 protein	CDR3 DNA
TRBV11-3	.	TRBJ2-2	TRBD1	CASSLTGDRGELFF	TGTGCCAGCAGCTTGACAGGGGATCGCGGGGAGCTGTTTTTT
TRBV7-9	few	TRBJ2-2	.	CASFDTGELFF	TGTGCCAGCTTTGACACCGGGGAGCTGTTTTTT
TRBV7-9	once	TRBJ2-3	TRBD1	CASSYMTGGDTDTQYF	TGTGCCAGCAGCTATATGACAGGGGGAGACACAGATACGCAGTATTTT
TRBV6-4	.	TRBJ2-1	TRBD2	CASAPTSRGEQFF	TGTGCCAGCGCTCCGACTAGCCGGGGTGAGCAGTTCTTC
TRBV29-1	few	TRBJ1-1	.	CSVNRDMNTEAFF	TGCAGCGTTAACAGGGACATGAACACTGAAGCTTTCTTT
TRBV7-9	.	TRBJ1-4	.	CASSFEGGPLGEKLFF	TGTGCCAGCAGCTTCGAGGGAGGACCCTTGGGTGAAAAACTGTTTTTT
TRBV11-2	.	TRBJ1-6	.	CASSLQGSPLHF	TGTGCCAGCAGCTTGCAGGGATCACCCCTCCACTTT
TRBV30	.	TRBJ2-7	.	CAWSALGPSSYEQYF	TGTGCCTGGAGCGCTTTGGGGCCGAGCTCCTACGAGCAGTACTTC
TRBV7-2	.	TRBJ2-7	TRBD2	CASSPSGAAYEQYF	TGTGCCAGCAGCCCTAGCGGGGCCGCCTACGAGCAGTACTTC
TRBV4-1	.	TRBJ1-6	.	CASSQTVPGGSYNSPLHF	TGCGCCAGCAGCCAGACTGTCCCCGGGGGGTCCTATAATTCACCCCTCCACTTT
TRBV7-9	.	TRBJ1-4	TRBD1	CASSSTGSGEKLFF	TGTGCCAGCAGCTCGACAGGGTCTGGTGAAAAACTGTTTTTT
TRBV2	.	TRBJ2-1	.	CASSGARAGNEQFF	TGTGCCAGCAGTGGGGCGAGAGCAGGCAATGAGCAGTTCTTC
TRBV28	.	TRBJ2-5	.	CASSFFGALQQETQYF	TGTGCCAGCAGTTTCTTCGGGGCACTGCAACAAGAGACCCAGTACTTC
TRBV7-2	.	TRBJ2-3	.	CASSLGGSTKTDTQYF	TGTGCCAGCAGCTTAGGGGGGTCGACTAAAACAGATACGCAGTATTTT
TRBV28	.	TRBJ1-1	.	CASSFGLTEAFF	TGTGCCAGCAGTTTCGGCTTGACTGAAGCTTTCTTT
TRBV6-1	.	TRBJ2-5	TRBD2	CASRGTTQETQYF	TGTGCCAGCAGGGGGACTACCCAAGAGACCCAGTACTTC
TRBV7-2	once	TRBJ1-1	TRBD1	CASSLEGQPNTEAFF	TGTGCCAGCAGCTTAGAGGGACAGCCCAACACTGAAGCTTTCTTT
TRBV28	.	TRBJ2-1	TRBD2	CASSQRPGLAGGGAYNEQFF	TGTGCCAGCAGTCAACGACCGGGACTAGCGGGAGGGGGGGCCTACAATGAGCAGTTCTTC
TRBV7-8	few	TRBJ1-4	.	CASSPTPPGATNEKLFF	TGTGCCAGCAGCCCAACCCCCCCGGGGGCTACTAATGAAAAACTGTTTTTT
TRBV4-2	.	TRBJ1-1	.	CASSQDAAGYTEAFF	TGTGCCAGCAGCCAAGATGCCGCGGGGTACACTGAAGCTTTCTTT
TRBV2	.	TRBJ1-3	TRBD1	CASSAQGQGRVGYSGNTIYF	TGTGCCAGCAGCGCCCAAGGACAGGGGAGGGTGGGATACTCTGGAAACACCATATATTTT
TRBV19	.	TRBJ2-7	TRBD2	CASSLGLAGAVEQYF	TGTGCCAGTAGTCTGGGGCTAGCGGGAGCAGTCGAGCAGTACTTC
TRBV5-4	few	TRBJ2-3	TRBD1	CASTPRTGSDTQYF	TGTGCCAGCACCCCGCGGACAGGGTCAGATACGCAGTATTTT
TRBV28	.	TRBJ1-3	.	CASSLDLTAGNTIYF	TGTGCCAGCAGTTTAGATTTGACCGCTGGAAACACCATATATTTT
TRBV6-6	.	TRBJ2-7	TRBD2	CASSYTASGSSYEQYF	TGTGCCAGCAGTTACACGGCTAGCGGGAGCTCCTACGAGCAGTACTTC
TRBV2	.	TRBJ1-2	.	CASSGSDSTDDGYTF	TGTGCCAGCAGTGGATCGGACAGCACCGACGATGGCTACACCTTC
TRBV6-5	.	TRBJ2-2	.	CASSPPGYTGELFF	TGTGCCAGCAGTCCTCCAGGTTACACCGGGGAGCTGTTTTTT
TRBV4-1	.	TRBJ1-2	.	CASSQNIKERYGYTF	TGCGCCAGCAGCCAGAACATAAAGGAACGCTATGGCTACACCTTC
TRBV20-1	.	TRBJ1-5	.	CSARSDQPQHF	TGCAGTGCCCGATCGGATCAGCCCCAGCATTTT
TRBV2	.	TRBJ1-5	TRBD1	CASSARRGRSQPQHF	TGTGCCAGCAGCGCGCGCAGGGGGCGCAGTCAGCCCCAGCATTTT
TRBV11-2	.	TRBJ2-5	.	CASSPGGTEAETQYF	TGTGCCAGCAGCCCAGGGGGGACGGAGGCGGAGACCCAGTACTTC
TRBV5-1	.	TRBJ2-7	TRBD1	CASDNRGYEQYF	TGCGCCAGCGATAACAGGGGCTACGAGCAGTACTTC